The clone carrying this T cell receptor (beta chain) came up a few times. Its antigen is still unknown. cDNA libraries of TCR beta carried unique molecular identifiers. TCRdb recomputed calls from the PCR reads with MiXCR, one row per CDR3 protein. The data hold about 540,000 distinct CDR3 sequences, with about a third observed a single time. These data originate in a study of post-analysis software for immune sequencing data. Study-level points and caveats: Patients carried a handful of TRBV segments more frequently than controls did, and TRBV5-6, TRBV5-1 and TRBV20-1 were among them.

Germline CDR1 and CDR2: SQVTM and ANQGSEA. The CDR3 covers 14 residues. V was pared by 3 bases and J by 9 bases, with 10 bases of the junction left unmatched. The V call is TRBV29-1, the J call TRBJ2-1; 8 positions match TRBD2. The sequence derives from a girl under 18 with multiple sclerosis. Sample: blood. CDR3 DNA sequence: TGCAGCGTTGAGATAGGCGGGGGGCGGGGTGAGCAGTTCTTC. It encodes CSVEIGGGRGEQFF.